This T cell receptor beta chain comes out of a study of blood T cells in healthy people across ages. Study-wide findings and caveats: The fall in TCR beta diversity per million T cells was roughly linear with age. PBMCs were not sorted, which prevented a conclusive comparison of naive versus antigen-experienced cells.

Trimming removed 0 bases at V and 1 base at J, with 10 bases between. Germline-derived CDR1 and CDR2 are SGHKS and YYEKEE (reference sequence). The CDR3 covers 15 residues. Combining a sample-barcoded 5' primer with a J-beta primer mix, a second PCR ran for about 7 to 11 cycles. TCRdb analysed the 5' RACE reads with MiXCR anew, one entry per CDR3 protein. Of 800,000 to 950,000 distinct CDR3 sequences in the sample, almost 30% were seen once. This clonotype has ten or more counts. Its cognate antigen is unknown. This same sample was also taken into another study, of T cells of mothers and their children. That work adds: Samples were provided by three healthy Caucasian mothers and their six children.

The clonotype was recovered from a woman between 35 and 50 years old in good health. Source material: blood. This chain joins TRBV5-5 and TRBJ2-5; D may be TRBD1 (6 bases). The CDR3 DNA reads TGTGCCAGCAGCTTGGTAGAGGGGGTCCAAGAGACCCAGTACTTC. Translated: CASSLVEGVQETQYF.